The 19 T cell receptor beta chains below were found in one sample sequenced in a study of long-term antiretroviral therapy in people with HIV. Version v3.0 of the immunoSEQ assay ran at survey level. Some clones are missing from TCRdb's copy, which holds only in-frame ones; the method was immunoSEQ multiplex PCR. Of 13,000 or so clones listed, around 77% are singletons. Sequencing was performed on unsorted PBMCs, taken 1.3 years after starting antiretroviral therapy. These receptors came from a woman aged 18 to 35 with HIV.

The J gene is TRBJ2-1, the V gene TRBV29-1, with D perhaps being TRBD1 or TRBD2 (6 bases each). The CDR3 loop spans 17 amino acids. Looked up from germline, CDR1 is SQVTM and CDR2 is ANQGSEA. Trimming shortened V by 0 bases and J by 0 bases, and 15 bases separated the two germline ends. The CDR3 sequence: CSVEETGGPSSYNEQFF. CDR3 bases: TGCAGCGTTGAAGAGACAGGAGGGCCCAGCTCCTACAATGAGCAGTTCTTC.

This CDR3 reads CSVTGGDRAIEAFF. CDR3 DNA sequence: TGCAGCGTCACGGGTGGCGACAGGGCCATCGAAGCTTTCTTT. The genes are TRBV29-1 and TRBJ1-1; 7 nucleotides align to TRBD1. The CDR3 spans 14 residues. The V and J ends lost 6 bases and 8 bases, in that order; junction bases with no gene match: 15. The germline CDR1 and CDR2 sequences are SQVTM and ANQGSEA.

V and J are TRBV6-5 and TRBJ1-5; D gene ambiguous. Germline values: CDR1 MNHEY, CDR2 SVGAGI. V lost 0 bases and J lost 2, with 5 bases in between. This CDR3 comprises 14 residues. CDR3 sequence: CASSYSNGNQPQHF. In nucleotides, the CDR3 is TGTGCCAGCAGTTACTCGAACGGCAATCAGCCCCAGCATTTT.

CDR3 sequence reads: CASSASWGTSGSTGELFF. As DNA, the CDR3 is TGTGCCAGCAGCGCCTCGTGGGGGACTAGCGGTAGCACCGGGGAGCTGTTTTTT. The chain combines TRBV7-9 with TRBJ2-2; 11 nucleotides match TRBD2. The CDR3 runs to 18 residues. Germline V CDR1 and CDR2: SEHNR, FQNEAQ (reference sequence). With V trimmed by 5 bases and J by 4 bases, 12 bases remained unmatched. Full variable domain (missing parts from reference TRBV7-9 and TRBJ2-2): DTGVSQNPRHKITKRGQNVTFRCDPISEHNRLYWYRQTLGQGPEFLTYFQNEAQLEKSRLLSDRFSAERPKGSFSTLEIQRTEQGDSAMYLCASSASWGTSGSTGELFFGEGSRLTVL.

This sequence joins TRBV30 and TRBJ1-2; 10 bases line up with TRBD1. The germline CDR1 and CDR2 sequences are GTSNPN and SVGIG (reference sequence). This CDR3 has 15 amino acids. The V gene end was trimmed by 1 base and the J gene end by 4 bases; junction bases not matched to a gene: 6. CDR3 sequence: CAWSDDRDRGYGYTF. In DNA, the CDR3 is TGTGCCTGGAGTGACGACCGGGACAGGGGCTATGGCTACACCTTC.

The chain employs TRBV28 and TRBJ2-1; 12 positions match TRBD1. The germline V gene encodes CDR1 MDHEN and CDR2 SYDVKM. With V trimmed by 4 bases and J by 7 bases, 14 bases remained unmatched. CDR3 length: 18 residues. The CDR3, as DNA: TGTGCCAGCAGTTCCCCGGGACAGGGGGCAGGAAGTACGAATGAGCAGTTCTTC. Translated: CASSSPGQGAGSTNEQFF.

The V gene is TRBV29-1, the J gene TRBJ2-5; D is possibly TRBD1 or TRBD2 (7 bases each). This CDR3 comprises 12 residues. V was cut by 6 bases and J by 5 bases, with 13 bases left in between. Germline CDR1 and CDR2: SQVTM and ANQGSEA. CDR3 sequence (DNA): TGCAGCGTCGCCCAGGGGGGGGAGACCCAGTACTTC. Protein: CSVAQGGETQYF.

The genes are TRBV18 and TRBJ1-4; D gene unclear. This CDR3 spans 16 amino acids. Trimming removed 3 bases from V and 3 bases from J, with 14 bases in between. Germline values: CDR1 KGHSH, CDR2 LQKENI. The CDR3 here is CASSPITASANEKLFF. CDR3 nucleotides: TGTGCCAGCTCACCTATCACAGCCTCGGCTAATGAAAAACTGTTTTTT.

The rearrangement links TRBV7-8 to TRBJ1-1; D gene ambiguous. The ends were cut back, 1 base at V and 6 bases at J, with 12 bases in the middle. CDR3 length equals 14 residues. Germline V gives CDR1 SGHVS, CDR2 FQNEAQ. CDR3: CASSLETRGSEAFF. The CDR3 DNA sequence: TGTGCCAGCAGCTTAGAAACCCGTGGGTCTGAAGCTTTCTTT.

J is TRBJ1-3 and V is TRBV4-3; 7 bases agree with TRBD1. Germline V CDR1 and CDR2: LGHNA, YSLEER. The CDR3 extends over 15 amino acids. The junction had 7 bases not matched to a gene; V was cut back by 0 bases and J by 8 bases. DNA of the CDR3: TGCGCCAGCAGCCAAGAGCCGACAGGGAAGTACACCATATATTTT. Translating it yields CASSQEPTGKYTIYF.

The CDR3 DNA follows: TGTGCCAGCAGCAAAGATGGAGCGGGAGGGCCGGGCGAGCAGTACTTC. It specifies CASSKDGAGGPGEQYF. This chain uses TRBV21-1 with TRBJ2-7; TRBD2, the D gene given by the table, was not confirmed from the DNA. TRBV21-1 is noted as a pseudogene. This CDR3 comprises 16 residues.

This chain uses TRBV27 with TRBJ2-2; TRBD2 aligns across 9 bases. The CDR3 sequence is 18 residues long. V lost 3 bases to trimming and J lost 6 bases; unmatched junction nucleotides: 14. Per germline, CDR1 MNHEY and CDR2 SMNVEV (reference sequence). CDR3 nucleotides: TGTGCCAGCAGTTTGTCTCCGGGACTAGCCTTAAACGCCGGGGAGCTGTTTTTT. It specifies CASSLSPGLALNAGELFF.

This chain connects TRBV18 to TRBJ2-1; D perhaps matches TRBD2 (5 bases). The CDR3 runs to 16 residues. Germline values: CDR1 KGHSH, CDR2 LQKENI. V lost 1 base and J lost 7, with 17 bases in between. The chain's CDR3 is CASSPLGGPLGNEQFF. Here the CDR3 DNA reads TGTGCCAGCTCACCACTTGGAGGACCACTAGGGAATGAGCAGTTCTTC.

The genes are TRBV7-2 and TRBJ1-6; no reliable D call. Germline V gene data show CDR1 as SGHTA and CDR2 as FQGNSA. Trimming removed 2 bases from V and 7 bases from J, with 12 bases in between. CDR3 length: 15 amino acids. The CDR3 sequence: CASSLLSVSNSPLHF. Here the CDR3 DNA reads TGTGCCAGCAGCTTACTCAGTGTTTCAAATTCACCCCTCCACTTT. Looking up the rest from reference TRBV7-2 and TRBJ1-6 gives the full variable domain: GAGVSQSPSNKVTEKGKDVELRCDPISGHTALYWYRQSLGQGLEFLIYFQGNSAPDKSGLPSDRFSAERTGGSVSTLTIQRTQQEDSAVYLCASSLLSVSNSPLHFGNGTRLTVT.

There are a few counts of this clone. V gene TRBV2 combines with J gene TRBJ1-4; D perhaps matches TRBD1 (5 bases). The CDR3 is made up of 15 amino acids. Germline V lookup: CDR1 SNHLY, CDR2 FYNNEI. Deletions cut 7 bases from V and 8 bases from J, with 20 bases between. CDR3 nucleotides: TGTGCCAGCATACCCGGACATCCAGCAGGGGAAAAACTGTTTTTT. This sequence encodes CASIPGHPAGEKLFF.

In nucleotides, the CDR3 is TGTGCCAGCAGTTTATTTGTAGGGGGGGGAACTGAAGCTTTCTTT. It specifies CASSLFVGGGTEAFF. This chain uses TRBV27 with TRBJ1-1, with D possibly TRBD1 on 6 matching bases. The V end was cut by 1 base, the J end by 5 bases, with 14 bases between. Looked up from germline, CDR1 is MNHEY and CDR2 is SMNVEV (reference sequence). The CDR3 length is 15 residues.

This rearrangement joins TRBV19 to TRBJ1-5; 8 nucleotides match TRBD1. CDR1 and CDR2 from the germline V gene are LNHDA and SQIVND (reference sequence). Trimming at V came to 5 bases and at J to 6 bases, leaving 12 bases not matched to a gene. CDR3 size: 16 residues. CDR3 sequence reads: CASSQDRGRNFQPQHF. In DNA, the CDR3 is TGTGCCAGTAGTCAAGACAGGGGCAGAAATTTTCAGCCCCAGCATTTT.

V is TRBV19 and J is TRBJ2-5, with unresolved D. CDR1 and CDR2 (germline): LNHDA, SQIVND (reference sequence). V shed 5 bases and J shed 2 bases, with 12 bases lying between them. This CDR3 contains 14 residues. CDR3 in DNA: TGTGCCAGTAGTGTTGGACGGTCACAAGAGACCCAGTACTTC. Residues: CASSVGRSQETQYF.

This clone came up a few times. This chain joins TRBV6-5 and TRBJ1-5; TRBD1 is a possible D gene (5 bases). Deletions cut 2 bases from V and 3 bases from J, with 8 bases between. The germline V gene has CDR1 MNHEY and CDR2 SVGAGI. The CDR3 runs to 14 residues. DNA for the CDR3: TGTGCCAGCAGTTACCGACAGAACAATCAGCCCCAGCATTTT. It encodes CASSYRQNNQPQHF.